The 18 T cell receptor beta chains reported below all come from one sample, sequenced in a study of regulatory T cells in long-lasting Graves disease (dated by TCRdb to the early 2020s). The library was generated by multiplex PCR. The listed sequencing device is Illumina HiSeq 4000. iRepertoire HTBI primers and Arm-PCR amplification of CDR3 regions were used to construct TCR beta libraries. Clones were called with MiXCR by TCRdb after fastp trimmed the public reads at Q25, and only in-frame beta chains were retained. Each CDR3 protein gets just one entry, which takes the most common genes and DNA from the rows behind it. This sample comprises some 500,000 distinct CDR3 sequences, about 16% of them detected only once. The ten largest make up around 25% of the sample. Sample time point, as interpreted from the label and publication: newly diagnosed GD, antithyroid drugs for less than 3 months. For both TCR sequencing and RNA sequencing, RNA was extracted from PBMCs using TRIzol.

These sequences were also reported in another study, on T cells in Graves' hyperthyroidism and ophthalmopathy.

Here the sequenced sample was peripheral blood mononuclear cells (PBMCs), taken at new diagnosis, from a patient treated with antithyroid drugs. The receptors were sampled from a woman aged 35 to 60 with Graves disease. Donor details come from another sample of the same person, matched by shared clones.

This clonotype was picked up a small number of times. The V and J genes are TRBV7-9 and TRBJ1-3; maybe TRBD1 (5 bases). V was clipped by 5 bases and J by 0 bases, with 20 bases between them. CDR3 length: 18 amino acids. From germline, CDR1 is SEHNR and CDR2 FQNEAQ (reference sequence). The CDR3 region is CASSPRPGVHVSGNTIYF. In DNA form, the CDR3 reads TGTGCCAGCAGCCCCCGGCCGGGGGTCCACGTCTCTGGAAACACCATATATTTT. The full variable domain, its missing parts supplied by reference TRBV7-9 and TRBJ1-3, is DTGVSQNPRHKITKRGQNVTFRCDPISEHNRLYWYRQTLGQGPEFLTYFQNEAQLEKSRLLSDRFSAERPKGSFSTLEIQRTEQGDSAMYLCASSPRPGVHVSGNTIYFGEGSWLTVV.

This clonotype was seen a handful of times. The V call is TRBV3-1, the J call TRBJ2-7; D may be TRBD2 (5 bases). Germline CDR1 reads LGHDT; CDR2 reads YNNKEL (reference sequence). CDR3 length equals 11 residues. Trimming cost V 1 base and J 9 bases, with 7 bases left between them. The CDR3 nucleotides read TGTGCCAGCAGCCAAGGAAGCGGGCAGTACTTC. Residues: CASSQGSGQYF.

This clonotype was seen a few times. V is TRBV19 and J is TRBJ2-5; a possible D gene is TRBD2 (5 bases). The germline V gene has CDR1 LNHDA and CDR2 SQIVND (reference sequence). Trimming stripped 9 bases from V and 4 bases from J, with 12 bases between. The CDR3 is made up of 12 amino acids. In DNA, the CDR3 is TGTGCCAGCCCCGGCGAGGGAGAGACCCAGTACTTC. This sequence encodes CASPGEGETQYF.

This clonotype was found many times. The chain carries TRBV7-9 and TRBJ2-7; no clear D. This CDR3 has 12 amino acids. V was pared by 1 base and J by 6 bases, with 7 bases between. The germline V gene encodes CDR1 SEHNR and CDR2 FQNEAQ (reference sequence). The CDR3 coding sequence is TGTGCCAGCAGCTTAGGCCCGATCGAGCAGTACTTC. Residues: CASSLGPIEQYF. Based on the CDR3 plus reference TRBV7-9 and TRBJ2-7, the full variable domain is DTGVSQNPRHKITKRGQNVTFRCDPISEHNRLYWYRQTLGQGPEFLTYFQNEAQLEKSRLLSDRFSAERPKGSFSTLEIQRTEQGDSAMYLCASSLGPIEQYFGPGTRLTVT.

The table lists this clonotype with many counts. CDR3 DNA sequence: TGTGCCAGCAGCCCCCAGACAAAGAACACTGAAGCTTTCTTT. As protein: CASSPQTKNTEAFF. This chain connects TRBV11-2 to TRBJ1-1; D uncertain. This CDR3 has 14 residues. Germline V CDR1 and CDR2: SGHAT, FQNNGV. The V and J ends lost 5 bases and 1 base respectively, with 11 bases between them.

This clonotype was picked up a small number of times. The chain combines TRBV28 with TRBJ2-3; D uncertain. Per germline, CDR1 MDHEN and CDR2 SYDVKM. V was trimmed by 5 bases and J by 6 bases, leaving 12 bases between them. The CDR3 spans 13 residues. In nucleotides, the CDR3 is TGTGCCAGCAGTCAAGTTCAGCACGATACGCAGTATTTT. Translating it yields CASSQVQHDTQYF.

This clonotype was seen ten or more times. V is TRBV27 and J is TRBJ2-7; unclear D gene. The CDR3 spans 13 residues. The germline V gene encodes CDR1 MNHEY and CDR2 SMNVEV (reference sequence). Deletions cut 5 bases from V and 0 bases from J, with 8 bases between. In DNA, the CDR3 is TGTGCCAGCAGTCCGGCCAGCTCCTACGAGCAGTACTTC. This gives the protein CASSPASSYEQYF.

This clonotype showed up many times. The gene calls are TRBV20-1 and TRBJ2-7, with D perhaps matching TRBD1 or TRBD2 (6 bases each). There are 12 residues in the CDR3. Germline CDR1 and CDR2: DFQATT and SNEGSKA (reference sequence). With 4 bases removed from V and 7 bases from J, the gap between germline ends came to 14 bases. CDR3 protein: CSAMGRGGEQYF. As DNA, the CDR3 is TGCAGTGCTATGGGCAGGGGAGGAGAGCAGTACTTC.

In this sample, this clonotype turned up many times. The chain combines TRBV12-3 or TRBV12-4 with TRBJ1-5, with TRBD1 matching 12 bases. Trimming took 6 bases from V and 5 from J; bases not matched to a gene: 17. This CDR3 comprises 19 residues. CDR3 bases: TGTGCCAGCAGCTTAAGATTGACCGGGACAGGGGGCAACGATCAGCCCCAGCATTTT. This gives the protein CASSLRLTGTGGNDQPQHF.

This clonotype was seen a few times. This chain connects TRBV4-1 to TRBJ2-1; 9 bases are a match to TRBD2. The CDR3 totals 16 residues. Germline V gives CDR1 MGHRA, CDR2 YSYEKL. J was trimmed by 3 bases and V by 4 bases; bases with no gene match: 7. CDR3 in amino acids: CASSPPRGGNYNEQFF. The CDR3 DNA reads as TGCGCCAGCAGCCCTCCGCGGGGGGGGAACTACAATGAGCAGTTCTTC.

In this sample, this clonotype turned up many times. The rearrangement uses TRBV11-3 and TRBJ2-5; TRBD2 agrees at 9 bases. Germline V gene data show CDR1 as SGHNT and CDR2 as YENEEA. The CDR3 is 17 residues long. V was pared by 0 bases and J by 5 bases, with 10 bases of the junction left unmatched. The CDR3 loop is CASSLDRSAGGRETQYF. The DNA of the CDR3 is TGTGCCAGCAGCTTAGATCGTTCCGCGGGGGGGCGCGAGACCCAGTACTTC. The entire variable domain, with the rest obtained from reference TRBV11-3 and TRBJ2-5, is as follows: EAGVVQSPRYKIIEKKQPVAFWCNPISGHNTLYWYLQNLGQGPELLIRYENEEAVDDSQLPKDRFSAERLKGVDSTLKIQPAELGDSAVYLCASSLDRSAGGRETQYFGPGTRLLVL.

This clonotype was found many times. The J gene is TRBJ2-3, the V gene TRBV29-1, with D possibly TRBD2 on 6 matching bases. This CDR3 has 15 amino acids. Trimming took 4 bases from V and 1 from J, leaving 15 bases between them. The germline V gene encodes CDR1 SQVTM and CDR2 ANQGSEA. The CDR3 DNA follows: TGCAGCGTTGGGGGACCCCCGGGGGGCACAGATACGCAGTATTTT. It encodes CSVGGPPGGTDTQYF.

The sample holds many counts of this clonotype. J is TRBJ2-3 and V is TRBV3-1; D ambiguous. The ends were cut back, 4 bases at V and 6 bases at J, with 17 bases in the middle. In germline, CDR1 is LGHDT, CDR2 YNNKEL (reference sequence). This CDR3 spans 15 amino acids. In DNA form, the CDR3 reads TGTGCCAGCAGCCCGAGAAGGGCTAGAATGGATACGCAGTATTTT. Protein: CASSPRRARMDTQYF.

The chain carries TRBV5-1 and TRBJ2-6; no clear D. Trimming removed 3 bases at V and 4 bases at J, with 5 bases between. The CDR3 is 13 residues long. Germline loops: CDR1 SGHRS, CDR2 YFSETQ. The DNA for the CDR3 is TGCGCCAGCAGCTCCGTCGGGGCCAACGTCCTGACTTTC. This sequence encodes CASSSVGANVLTF.

This clonotype was detected many times. The gene calls are TRBV11-3 and TRBJ2-3; 8 nucleotides match TRBD2. Germline V CDR1 and CDR2: SGHNT, YENEEA. V was pared by 3 bases and J by 6 bases, with 2 bases of the junction left unmatched. CDR3 length: 13 amino acids. Here the CDR3 DNA reads TGTGCCAGCAGCTTTTTAGCGGGGGATACGCAGTATTTT. This translates into CASSFLAGDTQYF.

This chain connects TRBV5-1 to TRBJ2-7, with TRBD1 matching over 8 bases. Germline loops: CDR1 SGHRS, CDR2 YFSETQ. The CDR3 contains 13 residues. V shed 7 bases, J shed 3 bases, and the junction held 6 bases outside the gene matches. The CDR3 spells CASQTGDNYEQYF. For the CDR3, the DNA is TGCGCCAGCCAGACAGGGGACAACTACGAGCAGTACTTC.

This clonotype was counted at least ten times. The V and J genes are TRBV19 and TRBJ1-1; D remains ambiguous. The CDR3 length is 13 residues. V lost 7 bases and J 1 base, leaving 10 bases between the germline ends. Germline-derived CDR1 and CDR2 are LNHDA and SQIVND (reference sequence). As DNA, the CDR3 is TGTGCCAGTACCGCGGCCCCGAACACTGAAGCTTTCTTT. Its translation: CASTAAPNTEAFF.

This clonotype was counted ten times or more. The rearrangement joins TRBV5-1 to TRBJ1-1, with 8 bases fitting TRBD1. CDR1 is SGHRS and CDR2 is YFSETQ in the germline V gene. The CDR3 loop spans 16 amino acids. With 3 bases clipped from V and 0 bases from J, the junction kept 7 bases outside the gene matches. CDR3 loop: CASSSGTGSMNTEAFF. The DNA for the CDR3 is TGCGCCAGCAGCTCCGGGACAGGCAGCATGAACACTGAAGCTTTCTTT.